The 30 T cell receptor beta chains presented below share a single source sample, sequenced in a study of T cells expressing NK-cell markers. TCRdb reprocessed the 5' RACE reads and reports one entry per CDR3 protein, with no DNA. The repertoire table contains about 150,000 distinct CDR3 sequences. The sample was blood T cells: a sorted CD56 or NKG2C T cell subset, CD4+ or CD8+ T cells, or bulk PBMC T cells (not recorded which). These receptors all stem from a man aged 18-69 years in good health.

The chain links TRBV10-3 to TRBJ2-3; TCRdb's D call of TRBD1 is untestable without DNA. Germline values: CDR1 ENHRY, CDR2 SYGVKD. This CDR3 has 16 residues. The CDR3 protein is CAISESVGGSTDTQYF.

The V and J genes are TRBV5-1 and TRBJ2-7. Germline V gives CDR1 SGHRS, CDR2 YFSETQ. The CDR3 has 13 amino acids. The CDR3 sequence is CASSRWPVNEQYF.

The chain joins TRBV6-1 to TRBJ1-5; TCRdb gives TRBD1 as the D gene, but with no DNA this cannot be confirmed. Germline V gene lookup returns CDR1 MNHNS and CDR2 SASEGT. This CDR3 is 15 amino acids long. This chain's CDR3 is CASSRQENSNQPQHF.

The chain couples TRBV13 to TRBJ2-4; with no DNA, the TCRdb D assignment of TRBD1 cannot be verified. Germline CDR1 reads PRHDT; CDR2 reads FYEKMQ (reference sequence). The CDR3 spans 15 residues. The CDR3 is CASSLGQGALNIQYF.

V and J are TRBV2 and TRBJ2-5; TCRdb indicates TRBD1, and absent DNA this call remains unverified. This CDR3 has 12 amino acids. The germline gives CDR1 SNHLY, CDR2 FYNNEI. The CDR3 sequence: CATLDRQETQYF.

The chain carries TRBV5-1 and TRBJ1-1. Germline values: CDR1 SGHRS, CDR2 YFSETQ. The CDR3 totals 17 residues. The CDR3 region is CASSWSGRPTVNTEAFF.

The V gene is TRBV13, the J gene TRBJ1-6; TCRdb's D call of TRBD1 is untestable without DNA. The CDR3 is 14 residues long. CDR1 is PRHDT, CDR2 FYEKMQ, per germline (reference sequence). The CDR3 is CASSSGQYNSPLHF. The full variable domain, completed using reference TRBV13 and TRBJ1-6, is AAGVIQSPRHLIKEKRETATLKCYPIPRHDTVYWYQQGPGQDPQFLISFYEKMQSDKGSIPDRFSAQQFSDYHSELNMSSLELGDSALYFCASSSGQYNSPLHFGNGTRLTVT.

The chain joins TRBV7-8 to TRBJ2-1; the TCRdb D gene call, TRBD1, has no DNA to confirm it. The germline CDR1 and CDR2 sequences are SGHVS and FQNEAQ. This CDR3 region has 16 residues. CDR3 in amino acids: CASSLGGDWSYNEQFF.

The J gene is TRBJ1-5, the V gene TRBV24-1. The germline CDR1 and CDR2 sequences are KGHDR and SFDVKD. The CDR3 length is 14 residues. CDR3 amino acids: CATSDQPYNQPQHF.

The CDR3 here is CASSAGLSNNPSTDTQYF. The chain is built from TRBV9 and TRBJ2-3; the D call from TCRdb, TRBD2, cannot be confirmed without DNA. The germline CDR1 and CDR2 sequences are SGDLS and YYNGEE. The CDR3 has 18 residues.

The chain joins TRBV6-5 to TRBJ1-4. CDR3 length: 15 amino acids. CDR1 is MNHEY, CDR2 SVGAGI, per germline. CDR3 sequence reads: CASSFETVENEKLFF.

The chain combines TRBV7-6 with TRBJ2-1; TCRdb returns TRBD2, unconfirmable since there is no DNA. The V gene's germline CDR1 is SGHVS and CDR2 FNYEAQ. This CDR3 comprises 13 residues. This CDR3 is CASSPTLVNEQFF.

This chain connects TRBV24-1 to TRBJ2-5; the D call of TRBD1 rests on TCRdb alone, since no DNA is present to check it. The germline CDR1 and CDR2 sequences are KGHDR and SFDVKD. The CDR3 totals 13 residues. This CDR3 reads CATSEGEIGTQYF.

This chain joins TRBV7-8 and TRBJ1-4; TCRdb returns TRBD1, unconfirmable since there is no DNA. CDR1 SGHVS and CDR2 FQNEAQ come from the germline V gene. The CDR3 is 15 residues long. CDR3: CASSTWQGTNEKLFF.

This clonotype shows up as medium-sized (0.01 to 0.1%) by frequency. The chain joins TRBV3-1 to TRBJ2-1; TCRdb's D call, TRBD2, is unchecked because there is no DNA. The germline CDR1 and CDR2 sequences are LGHDT and YNNKEL (reference sequence). CDR3 size: 16 residues. CDR3: CASSQDQGQTYNEQFF.

The genes are TRBV28 and TRBJ1-5; TCRdb outputs TRBD1, but without DNA this stays unchecked. Germline CDR1 is MDHEN and CDR2 is SYDVKM. This CDR3 region has 15 residues. CDR3 amino acids: CASSSYGQGHQPQHF.

V and J are TRBV11-1 and TRBJ2-1; TCRdb indicates TRBD2, and absent DNA this call remains unverified. Germline V CDR1 and CDR2: SGHAT, FQDESV (reference sequence). The CDR3 is made up of 15 amino acids. The CDR3 here is CASSPERGGLGEQFF.

The gene calls are TRBV2 and TRBJ2-7. CDR1 is SNHLY and CDR2 is FYNNEI in the germline V gene. The CDR3 sequence is 14 residues long. CDR3 residues: CASSEDNGAYEQYF. Filled out from reference TRBV2 and TRBJ2-7, the complete variable domain reads EPEVTQTPSHQVTQMGQEVILRCVPISNHLYFYWYRQILGQKVEFLVSFYNNEISEKSEIFDDQFSVERPDGSNFTLKIRSTKLEDSAMYFCASSEDNGAYEQYFGPGTRLTVT.

The chain joins TRBV19 to TRBJ2-3; TCRdb selects TRBD2, and the lack of DNA leaves this call unchecked. Germline CDR1 is LNHDA and CDR2 is SQIVND (reference sequence). This CDR3 is built from 12 residues. The chain's CDR3 is CASVSRADTQYF.

V usage is TRBV19 and J usage is TRBJ2-7; absent DNA, TCRdb's TRBD2 call cannot be checked. The CDR3 contains 16 residues. From germline, CDR1 is LNHDA and CDR2 SQIVND (reference sequence). The CDR3 here is CASSVNPGLATYEQYF. Full variable domain (rest looked up from reference TRBV19 and TRBJ2-7): DGGITQSPKYLFRKEGQNVTLSCEQNLNHDAMYWYRQDPGQGLRLIYYSQIVNDFQKGDIAEGYSVSREKKESFPLTVTSAQKNPTAFYLCASSVNPGLATYEQYFGPGTRLTVT.

The gene calls are TRBV2 and TRBJ2-1. The CDR3 consists of 12 residues. From germline, CDR1 is SNHLY and CDR2 FYNNEI. CDR3: CASSFWPAEQFF.

This chain uses TRBV25-1 with TRBJ2-7; the D call from TCRdb, TRBD1, cannot be confirmed without DNA. CDR3 length: 12 residues. In germline, CDR1 is MGHDK, CDR2 SYGVNS. This CDR3 is CAGGDRASEQYF.

The genes are TRBV7-2 and TRBJ2-7. CDR1 and CDR2 (germline): SGHTA, FQGNSA. This CDR3 is 15 amino acids long. This chain's CDR3 is CASSLGVAYSYEQYF.

This chain connects TRBV7-9 to TRBJ2-7; TCRdb calls TRBD2, which cannot be checked without DNA. The CDR3 is made up of 15 amino acids. Germline V gives CDR1 SEHNR, CDR2 FQNEAQ (reference sequence). CDR3 protein: CASSPYEGPSYEQYF.

V usage is TRBV5-1 and J usage is TRBJ2-7; no DNA is available, so the TRBD1 call from TCRdb remains unchecked. The CDR3 covers 16 residues. Per the germline V gene, CDR1 is SGHRS and CDR2 is YFSETQ. The CDR3 loop is CASSLAQGAQTTEQYF.

The chain carries TRBV12-3 or TRBV12-4 and TRBJ2-2; as DNA is missing, the TRBD1 call by TCRdb cannot be tested. This CDR3 has 18 amino acids. Here the CDR3 reads CASTLGGYLTSGTGELFF.

The chain joins TRBV5-1 to TRBJ1-1; there is no DNA to check the TCRdb D call of TRBD1. CDR3 length equals 15 residues. Germline loops: CDR1 SGHRS, CDR2 YFSETQ. The chain's CDR3 is CASSLDGAMNTEAFF.

The chain carries TRBV28 and TRBJ2-7; TCRdb calls TRBD1, which cannot be checked without DNA. Germline-derived CDR1 and CDR2 are MDHEN and SYDVKM. The CDR3 sequence is 12 residues long. Here the CDR3 reads CASSSGAREPYF.

The chain carries TRBV4-2 and TRBJ2-3. Germline lookup yields CDR1 LGHNA and CDR2 YNFKEQ. This CDR3 has 14 amino acids. CDR3 region: CASSQGSEADTQYF.

J is TRBJ2-7 and V is TRBV14; the TRBD1 assignment by TCRdb is unverifiable without DNA. The CDR3 contains 17 residues. From germline, CDR1 is SGHDN and CDR2 FVKESK. CDR3 region: CASSQLGVHPGSTEQYF.